This T cell receptor (beta chain) was recorded in a study of cytomegalovirus exposure and HLA in healthy donors. About the study: Just over 80% of 350 to 400 genotyped donors fell in the Caucasian-associated ancestry cluster.

CDR3 size: 12 residues. The junction had 1 base not matched to a gene; V was cut back by 6 bases and J by 3 bases. Looked up from germline, CDR1 is ENHRY and CDR2 is SYGVKD. The PCR made use of 60 Vbeta and 13 Jbeta primers. Profiling relied on immunoSEQ multiplex PCR, and the TCRdb table lists in-frame clones only, not all of them. This sample has around 120,000 clones, with 55% to 65% found just once. Study results and limitations: Among TCR beta chains of equal frequency, HLA-associated ones were more clonally expanded in a later analysis. Accurate predictions that matched the HLA-A and HLA-B alleles of most subjects were reportedly made from TCR beta sequences. According to the study, 150 to 200 TCR beta chains were cytomegalovirus-associated.

This clone has a single count. Antigen unknown. The TCR sequence derives from a young man in good health and CMV-seropositive. The chain is built from TRBV10-3 and TRBJ2-7; 8 positions agree with TRBD1. The sequencing sample was made of PBMCs. The CDR3 DNA sequence: TGTGCCATCAGCGGACAGGGCTACGAGCAGTACTTC. Its protein is CAISGQGYEQYF.